One T cell receptor (beta chain) is described in this entry. Its specificity is unknown. Each of the donors was a healthy adult who was HIV-negative and had not had a recent acute infection or vaccination. Assay execution took place at the deep level. Sequenced by immunoSEQ multiplex PCR; TCRdb stores in-frame clones only, minus some. The sample includes more than 2,000,000 clones, about 92% of them seen just once. Germline assignment: CDR1 SGHDN and CDR2 FVKESK. The ends lost 4 bases at V and 6 bases at J; junction bases unmatched: 13. The CDR3 spans 16 residues. These data come from a study of shared clonotypes between healthy human individuals. About the study: Contributing individuals were two females and three males aged 18 to 49.

Study observations and caveats: Across subsets, estimated richness was generally greater for naive than for memory populations.

The rearrangement joins TRBV14 to TRBJ2-7; 9 bases agree with TRBD1. The sequenced sample consisted of naive CD4+ T cells sorted from blood. Subset of the sample: CD45RA+ positively selected. The receptor was derived from a man younger than 35 in good health. The CDR3 region is CASSRGTGTGLGEQYF. The CDR3 DNA reads TGTGCCAGCAGCCGAGGAACCGGGACAGGGCTTGGCGAGCAGTACTTC.